This TCR beta chain was captured in a study of beta chain features in type 1 diabetes. Findings and limits, study-wide: A greater similarity of naive, central memory and Treg TCRB repertoires was seen among patients than among healthy donors. Shortening that was moderate but significant affected the TCRB CDR3s of Type 1 diabetes patients in all four CD4+ subsets. Individuals with type 1 diabetes displayed fewer insertions and more deletions at VDJ junctions. Equally in patients and controls, PCR might preferentially amplify shorter templates.

This CDR3 spans 15 amino acids. This clone was detected only a few times. Its antigen is undetermined. Researchers reported sorting CD4+ naive, central memory, regulatory and stem cell-like memory cells via CD45RO/CCR7/CD25/CD127/CD95/CD27. Every bit of the isolated RNA underwent reverse transcription, so sequencing read expressed TCRB transcripts. Data came from immunoSEQ multiplex PCR; TCRdb stores just in-frame clones and leaves some out. The sample lists roughly 700,000 clones, roughly an eighth seen once, with roughly 0.022% in the top ten. The sample consisted of naive CD4+ T cells from blood. The sequence was obtained from a young man with type 1 diabetes. The V and J genes are TRBV21-1 and TRBJ2-7; the table's TRBD1 call for D was not verified on the DNA. TRBV21-1 has pseudogene status. In DNA, the CDR3 is TGTGCCAGCAGCTTCCGGACACCGACATACTACGAGCAGTACTTC. It translates to CASSFRTPTYYEQYF.